This T cell receptor (beta chain) was sequenced during a study of T cells in localized non-small cell lung cancer. Whole-study results and caveats: Median detection of top 100 tumor clones in adjacent lung was over 45 clones. The study linked higher blood T cell density to longer overall survival. Highest T cell clonality was seen in uninvolved adjacent lung, surpassing that measured in tumor. Because sequencing included only one region (of the tumor), heterogeneity remains possible.

Regarding this clone: What it binds is not known.

Repertoires were generated with immunoSEQ multiplex PCR, while TCRdb's copy carries only in-frame clones and drops some. The sample consists of around 30,000 clones, more than 75% of them appearing once. Trimming removed 6 bases at V and 1 base at J, with 13 bases between. CDR1 and CDR2 from the germline V gene are KGHSH and LQKENI. The CDR3 loop spans 15 amino acids. The receptor was isolated from a female donor older than 55 with stage III squamous cell lung carcinoma. Sequencing used peripheral blood, obtained before any cancer treatment. The chain has TRBV18 and TRBJ2-1, with D perhaps TRBD2 (6 bases). The CDR3 spells CASSKVGGSYNEQFF. CDR3 DNA: TGTGCCAGCTCGAAGGTTGGAGGGTCCTACAATGAGCAGTTCTTC.